The source of this T cell receptor (beta chain) is a study of shared clonotypes between healthy human individuals. Broader study findings: It was observed that 4% to 6% of naive CD4 clonotypes were shared across several donors. Against clonotypes common to all four donors, non-shared ones had lower generation probabilities.

Method: immunoSEQ multiplex PCR; TCRdb's copy keeps in-frame clones and lacks some. This sample carries under 2.5 million clones, roughly 92% of them seen once, and the ten largest clones take 0.37%. Donation came from healthy HIV-negative adults that had no recent acute infections or vaccinations. Concerning this clone itself: Its specificity is not known.

In germline, CDR1 is SGHNT, CDR2 YYREEE (reference sequence). The V end lost 1 base, the J end lost 0 bases, and 5 bases lay between the germline ends. The CDR3 runs 13 residues. The specimen sequenced was naive CD4+ T cells from PBMCs. The subset denotes: CD45RA+ positively selected. The clonotype was recovered from a man younger than 30 in good health. Some clones in this sample may be carry-over from other donors' samples. This chain uses TRBV5-4 with TRBJ2-7, with D unclear. CDR3 DNA: TGTGCCAGCAGCTTGTCTGCCTCCTACGAGCAGTACTTC. Its protein product is CASSLSASYEQYF.